These T cell receptor beta chains were read from a single sample in a study of blood T cell repertoires in COVID-19. This table comes from immunoSEQ multiplex PCR, and its TCRdb copy is limited to in-frame clones, with some not included. This repertoire shows 300,000 or so clones, roughly 90% found once; its top ten account for approximately 2.9%. The sample was peripheral blood. Source of these receptors: a woman in her thirties with COVID-19, enrolled during active disease. The CDR3 runs from the conserved cysteine through the conserved F or W. Each record gives: clone size, J gene, V gene, CDR3 length, D gene, CDR3 protein, CDR3 DNA. D genes are given only for firm matches. Clone size is shown for a subset of rows, as once, few, many or a class of expanded clone.

once,TRBJ1-1,TRBV28,16,TRBD1,CASSPMTGFGDTEAFF,TGTGCCAGCAGCCCGATGACAGGGTTTGGCGACACTGAAGCTTTCTTT
NA,TRBJ2-6,TRBV9,17,NA,CASSVGTANSGANVLTF,TGTGCCAGCAGCGTAGGGACAGCGAACTCTGGGGCCAACGTCCTGACTTTC
NA,TRBJ2-5,TRBV4-1,17,NA,CASSQAGFRESGETQYF,TGCGCCAGCAGCCAGGCCGGATTTCGGGAGAGTGGGGAGACCCAGTACTTC
NA,TRBJ2-7,TRBV4-1,16,TRBD2,CASSQEGTSLFYEQYF,TGCGCCAGCAGCCAAGAAGGGACTAGTTTGTTCTACGAGCAGTACTTC
NA,TRBJ1-6,TRBV12-3/TRBV12-4,13,NA,CASSWGLSSALHF,TGTGCCAGCAGCTGGGGACTGAGCTCGGCCCTCCACTTT
NA,TRBJ2-2,TRBV5-4,15,NA,CASSLGQLGTGELFF,TGTGCCAGCAGCTTGGGACAGCTGGGCACCGGGGAGCTGTTTTTT
NA,TRBJ1-5,TRBV2,16,NA,CASKLGLRDGNQPQHF,TGTGCCAGCAAGCTAGGCTTGCGGGACGGCAATCAGCCCCAGCATTTT
NA,TRBJ2-3,TRBV27,16,TRBD1,CASQTLKTGYTDTQYF,TGTGCCAGCCAAACACTCAAGACAGGGTACACAGATACGCAGTATTTT
NA,TRBJ1-6,TRBV2,13,TRBD1,CAGAGQGGSPLHF,TGTGCCGGGGCGGGACAGGGTGGTTCACCCCTCCACTTT
NA,TRBJ2-1,TRBV9,15,TRBD2,CASSVSGRADNEQFF,TGTGCCAGCAGCGTTAGCGGGAGGGCCGACAATGAGCAGTTCTTC
NA,TRBJ2-5,TRBV4-1,14,TRBD1,CASSLMTGKETQYF,TGCGCCAGCAGCCTGATGACAGGGAAGGAGACCCAGTACTTC
once,TRBJ2-7,TRBV7-2,11,NA,CASSLVDEQYF,TGTGCCAGCAGCTTAGTCGACGAGCAGTACTTC
NA,TRBJ2-4,TRBV18,16,NA,CASSPPPGSVENIQYF,TGTGCCAGCTCACCACCGCCGGGATCTGTGGAAAACATTCAGTACTTC
NA,TRBJ2-1,TRBV28,15,TRBD2,CASSSPGLAYNEQFF,TGTGCCAGCAGTTCCCCGGGACTAGCTTACAATGAGCAGTTCTTC
NA,TRBJ1-2,TRBV10-3,12,NA,CATTRDSYGYTF,TGTGCCACGACCAGGGATTCTTATGGCTACACCTTC
few,TRBJ2-2,TRBV5-1,14,NA,CASSLGPNTGELFF,TGCGCCAGCAGCTTGGGGCCGAACACCGGGGAGCTGTTTTTT
NA,TRBJ2-7,TRBV5-1,14,NA,CASSLATSSYEQYF,TGCGCCAGCAGCTTGGCTACTAGCTCCTACGAGCAGTACTTC
NA,TRBJ1-1,TRBV28,16,TRBD1,CASSLFKGATNTEAFF,TGTGCCAGCAGTTTATTTAAGGGGGCGACCAACACTGAAGCTTTCTTT
NA,TRBJ2-1,TRBV11-3,13,NA,CASSYGTPNEQFF,TGTGCCAGCAGCTACGGGACTCCCAATGAGCAGTTCTTC
once,TRBJ1-5,TRBV10-3,12,NA,CAISDINQPQHF,TGTGCCATCAGTGATATTAATCAGCCCCAGCATTTT
NA,TRBJ1-1,TRBV3-1/TRBV3-2,15,TRBD1,CASSLGQGTNTEAFF,TGTGCCAGCAGCCTCGGACAGGGAACGAACACTGAAGCTTTCTTT
NA,TRBJ2-5,TRBV5-4,13,TRBD1,CASSLTGGETQYF,TGTGCCAGCAGCCTGACAGGGGGGGAGACCCAGTACTTC
once,TRBJ1-5,TRBV28,17,TRBD1,CASSPTGTGAPNQPQHF,TGTGCCAGCAGTCCGACCGGGACAGGGGCCCCCAATCAGCCCCAGCATTTT
once,TRBJ1-6,TRBV12-3/TRBV12-4,12,NA,CASSRQVSPLHF,TGTGCCAGCAGTCGACAGGTTTCACCCCTCCACTTT
NA,TRBJ1-2,TRBV18,12,NA,CASSPNRESYTF,TGTGCCAGCTCACCAAACAGGGAAAGCTACACCTTC
once,TRBJ1-1,TRBV7-9,17,TRBD1,CASSLGGTAAVVTEAFF,TGTGCCAGCAGCTTAGGAGGGACAGCTGCGGTGGTGACTGAAGCTTTCTTT
NA,TRBJ2-2,TRBV6-4,14,TRBD2,CASKGLAGPGELFF,TGTGCCAGCAAAGGGCTAGCGGGACCCGGGGAGCTGTTTTTT
NA,TRBJ2-3,TRBV29-1,14,NA,CSVVTSPSTDTQYF,TGCAGCGTTGTGACATCCCCTAGCACAGATACGCAGTATTTT
NA,TRBJ1-2,TRBV30,11,NA,CAWTSNYGYTF,TGTGCCTGGACTTCTAACTATGGCTACACCTTC
NA,TRBJ2-5,TRBV5-4,16,TRBD1,CASSRGGQGVQETQYF,TGTGCCAGCAGCAGGGGGGGACAGGGGGTCCAAGAGACCCAGTACTTC
NA,TRBJ1-3,TRBV29-1,14,NA,CSVGEVSSGNTIYF,TGCAGCGTAGGGGAGGTGAGCTCTGGAAACACCATATATTTT
NA,TRBJ1-6,TRBV30,13,NA,CAWEGGLNSPLHF,TGTGCCTGGGAGGGGGGACTAAATTCACCCCTCCACTTT
NA,TRBJ2-5,TRBV7-6,13,TRBD2,CASSARERETQYF,TGTGCCAGCAGCGCGCGGGAGCGGGAGACCCAGTACTTC
NA,TRBJ1-2,TRBV5-8,15,NA,CASSLTSSGSGGYTF,TGTGCCAGCAGCTTGACCAGCTCAGGGTCGGGTGGCTACACCTTC
NA,TRBJ2-1,TRBV5-1,16,TRBD2,CASSWTASGSSNEQFF,TGCGCCAGCAGCTGGACGGCTAGCGGGAGCTCCAATGAGCAGTTCTTC
NA,TRBJ2-2,TRBV5-5,14,NA,CASSRTLNTGELFF,TGTGCCAGCAGCCGGACTTTAAACACCGGGGAGCTGTTTTTT
once,TRBJ1-5,TRBV30,12,NA,CAWILSNQPQHF,TGTGCCTGGATACTTAGCAATCAGCCCCAGCATTTT